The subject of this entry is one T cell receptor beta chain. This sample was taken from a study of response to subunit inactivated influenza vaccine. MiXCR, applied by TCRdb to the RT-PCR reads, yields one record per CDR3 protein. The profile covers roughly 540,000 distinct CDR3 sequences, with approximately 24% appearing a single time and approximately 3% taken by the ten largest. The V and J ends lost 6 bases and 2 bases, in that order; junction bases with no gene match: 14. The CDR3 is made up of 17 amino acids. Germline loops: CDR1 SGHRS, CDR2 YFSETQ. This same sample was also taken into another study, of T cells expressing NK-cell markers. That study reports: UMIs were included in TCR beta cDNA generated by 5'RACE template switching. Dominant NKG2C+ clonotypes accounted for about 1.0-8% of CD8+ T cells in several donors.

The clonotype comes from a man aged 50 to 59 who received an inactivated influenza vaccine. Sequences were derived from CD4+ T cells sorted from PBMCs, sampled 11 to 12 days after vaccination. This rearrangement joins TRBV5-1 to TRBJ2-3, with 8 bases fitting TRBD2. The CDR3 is CASNHPLRGGDTDTQYF. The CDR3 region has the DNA TGCGCCAGCAATCACCCCTTACGGGGGGGGGACACAGATACGCAGTATTTT.